Listed below are T cell receptor beta chains from one sample, sequenced in a study of OX40 agonist ivuxolimab in advanced cancers. Profiled with immunoSEQ multiplex PCR; TCRdb holds only in-frame clones, not every one. The repertoire holds tens of thousands of clones, with just over 90% as singletons. Here the sequenced sample was CD4+ or CD8+ T cells sorted from blood, taken in a trial of the OX40 agonist ivuxolimab. These receptors all stem from an adult with an advanced solid tumor such as melanoma, head and neck, liver or kidney cancer. Both conserved end residues are part of each CDR3. D genes are given only for firm matches. Rows give clone size only sometimes, using once, few, many, or a class for an expanded clone.

j_gene: TRBJ2-7; abundance: many; d_gene: TRBD1; v_gene: TRBV4-3; CDR3aa: CASSQGQGAYEQYF; CDR3nt: TGCGCCAGCAGCCAGGGACAGGGGGCCTACGAGCAGTACTTC
j_gene: TRBJ1-5; abundance: -; d_gene: -; v_gene: TRBV11-2; CDR3aa: CASSLVAGGLGNQPQHF; CDR3nt: TGTGCCAGCAGCTTAGTAGCGGGGGGTCTTGGCAATCAGCCCCAGCATTTT
j_gene: TRBJ1-4; abundance: -; d_gene: -; v_gene: TRBV28; CDR3aa: CASSLRGIRTEKLFF; CDR3nt: TGTGCCAGCAGCCTTCGAGGGATTCGTACTGAAAAACTGTTTTTT
j_gene: TRBJ1-1; abundance: -; d_gene: -; v_gene: TRBV28; CDR3aa: CASSLSRMNTEAFF; CDR3nt: TGTGCCAGCAGTTTATCTCGCATGAACACTGAAGCTTTCTTT
j_gene: TRBJ2-5; abundance: -; d_gene: TRBD1; v_gene: TRBV30; CDR3aa: CAWSRTGLQETQYF; CDR3nt: TGTGCCTGGTCGCGGACAGGGCTTCAAGAGACCCAGTACTTC
j_gene: TRBJ1-2; abundance: few; d_gene: -; v_gene: TRBV7-9; CDR3aa: CASSLDSGTNYGYTF; CDR3nt: TGTGCCAGCAGCTTAGACTCTGGGACTAACTATGGCTACACCTTC
j_gene: TRBJ1-1; abundance: -; d_gene: -; v_gene: TRBV19; CDR3aa: CASSMSGGGTEAFF; CDR3nt: TGTGCCAGTAGTATGTCGGGGGGCGGCACTGAAGCTTTCTTT
j_gene: TRBJ2-5; abundance: -; d_gene: -; v_gene: TRBV7-6; CDR3aa: CASSYLEVEETQYF; CDR3nt: TGTGCCAGCAGCTATCTAGAGGTGGAAGAGACCCAGTACTTC
j_gene: TRBJ1-3; abundance: -; d_gene: -; v_gene: TRBV7-8; CDR3aa: CASSLDAYSGNTIYF; CDR3nt: TGTGCCAGCAGCTTAGATGCTTACTCTGGAAACACCATATATTTT
j_gene: TRBJ1-1; abundance: -; d_gene: -; v_gene: TRBV7-2; CDR3aa: CASSRGPFNTEAFF; CDR3nt: TGTGCCAGCAGCCGAGGCCCTTTTAACACTGAAGCTTTCTTT
j_gene: TRBJ1-2; abundance: -; d_gene: -; v_gene: TRBV7-6; CDR3aa: CASSLIPGDLNYGYTF; CDR3nt: TGTGCCAGCAGCTTAATACCCGGGGACCTGAACTATGGCTACACCTTC
j_gene: TRBJ2-2; abundance: -; d_gene: -; v_gene: TRBV6-5; CDR3aa: CASSYSTTGELFF; CDR3nt: TGTGCCAGCAGTTACTCCACCACCGGGGAGCTGTTTTTT
j_gene: TRBJ2-6; abundance: -; d_gene: -; v_gene: TRBV21-1; CDR3aa: CASSTRNMSRDRLCGANVLTF; CDR3nt: TGTGCCAGCAGCACCCGAAATATGAGTCGGGACAGGCTGTGTGGGGCCAACGTCCTGACTTTC
j_gene: TRBJ1-1; abundance: once; d_gene: -; v_gene: TRBV4-1; CDR3aa: CASSQERNTEAFF; CDR3nt: TGCGCCAGCAGCCAAGAAAGAAACACTGAAGCTTTCTTT
j_gene: TRBJ2-1; abundance: once; d_gene: -; v_gene: TRBV27; CDR3aa: CATSPFSYNEQFF; CDR3nt: TGTGCCACCTCACCCTTCTCCTACAATGAGCAGTTCTTC
j_gene: TRBJ2-1; abundance: -; d_gene: -; v_gene: TRBV7-9; CDR3aa: CASSRANEQFF; CDR3nt: TGTGCCAGCAGTCGCGCTAATGAGCAGTTCTTC
j_gene: TRBJ1-2; abundance: -; d_gene: -; v_gene: TRBV4-3; CDR3aa: CASSQAVTDKTNYGYTF; CDR3nt: TGCGCCAGCAGCCAAGCGGTGACAGACAAGACTAACTATGGCTACACCTTC
j_gene: TRBJ1-1; abundance: -; d_gene: -; v_gene: TRBV6-5; CDR3aa: CASREDGEFGTEAFF; CDR3nt: TGTGCCAGCAGGGAGGACGGTGAATTTGGCACTGAAGCTTTCTTT
j_gene: TRBJ1-1; abundance: -; d_gene: -; v_gene: TRBV27; CDR3aa: CASSNRGMNTEAFF; CDR3nt: TGTGCCAGCAGTAACCGGGGCATGAACACTGAAGCTTTCTTT
j_gene: TRBJ2-7; abundance: -; d_gene: -; v_gene: TRBV9; CDR3aa: CASSEGIEQYF; CDR3nt: TGTGCCAGCAGCGAGGGTATCGAGCAGTACTTC
j_gene: TRBJ1-4; abundance: once; d_gene: -; v_gene: TRBV28; CDR3aa: CASSTAGGLFF; CDR3nt: TGTGCCAGCTCGACGGCGGGTGGACTGTTTTTT
j_gene: TRBJ2-1; abundance: -; d_gene: -; v_gene: TRBV4-3; CDR3aa: CASSPDADWARLDEQFF; CDR3nt: TGCGCCAGCAGCCCCGATGCGGACTGGGCGAGGCTAGATGAGCAGTTCTTC
j_gene: TRBJ2-1; abundance: once; d_gene: TRBD2; v_gene: TRBV19; CDR3aa: CASSISGNSGREQFF; CDR3nt: TGTGCCAGTAGTATCAGCGGGAATTCCGGTAGGGAGCAGTTCTTC
j_gene: TRBJ2-7; abundance: -; d_gene: TRBD2; v_gene: TRBV7-8; CDR3aa: CASSLDPAGGRSSYEQYF; CDR3nt: TGTGCCAGCAGCTTAGATCCAGCGGGAGGTCGTAGCTCCTACGAGCAGTACTTC
j_gene: TRBJ2-7; abundance: -; d_gene: -; v_gene: TRBV9; CDR3aa: CASSVGTVSYEQYF; CDR3nt: TGTGCCAGCAGCGTAGGGACGGTCTCCTACGAGCAGTACTTC
j_gene: TRBJ1-4; abundance: few; d_gene: -; v_gene: TRBV7-8; CDR3aa: CASSPDLEGEKLFF; CDR3nt: TGTGCCAGCAGCCCGGACCTGGAGGGTGAAAAACTGTTTTTT
j_gene: TRBJ1-1; abundance: -; d_gene: -; v_gene: TRBV30; CDR3aa: CAWNYIRGTEAFF; CDR3nt: TGTGCCTGGAATTATATCCGGGGTACTGAAGCTTTCTTT
j_gene: TRBJ2-3; abundance: -; d_gene: -; v_gene: TRBV4-3; CDR3aa: CASSQEGTDFTDTQYF; CDR3nt: TGCGCCAGCAGCCAAGAGGGGACGGATTTCACAGATACGCAGTATTTT
j_gene: TRBJ2-3; abundance: -; d_gene: -; v_gene: TRBV5-6; CDR3aa: CASTGLELVHTDTQYF; CDR3nt: TGTGCCAGCACCGGATTAGAGTTAGTGCACACAGATACGCAGTATTTT
j_gene: TRBJ2-7; abundance: -; d_gene: -; v_gene: TRBV7-2; CDR3aa: CASSLAQGSQMKLYEQYF; CDR3nt: TGTGCCAGCAGCTTAGCGCAGGGATCCCAAATGAAGCTGTACGAGCAGTACTTC
j_gene: TRBJ1-5; abundance: -; d_gene: -; v_gene: TRBV5-4; CDR3aa: CASSLDPSNQPQHF; CDR3nt: TGTGCCAGCAGCTTGGACCCTAGCAATCAGCCCCAGCATTTT
j_gene: TRBJ2-3; abundance: -; d_gene: -; v_gene: TRBV4-2; CDR3aa: CASSQETDTQYF; CDR3nt: TGTGCCAGCAGCCAAGAGACAGATACGCAGTATTTT
j_gene: TRBJ2-1; abundance: -; d_gene: TRBD2; v_gene: TRBV7-3; CDR3aa: CASSLTSGGNNEQFF; CDR3nt: TGTGCCAGCAGCCTTACTAGCGGGGGGAATAATGAGCAGTTCTTC
j_gene: TRBJ1-3; abundance: -; d_gene: -; v_gene: TRBV6-5; CDR3aa: CASRVGNTIYF; CDR3nt: TGTGCCAGCAGAGTCGGAAACACCATATATTTT
j_gene: TRBJ1-6; abundance: -; d_gene: -; v_gene: TRBV9; CDR3aa: CASSPHGTGDSPLHF; CDR3nt: TGTGCCAGCAGCCCCCACGGTACTGGGGATTCACCCCTCCACTTT
j_gene: TRBJ1-1; abundance: -; d_gene: -; v_gene: TRBV9; CDR3aa: CASSAATVNTEAFF; CDR3nt: TGTGCCAGCAGCGCAGCCACAGTGAACACTGAAGCTTTCTTT
j_gene: TRBJ1-6; abundance: -; d_gene: -; v_gene: TRBV4-3; CDR3aa: CASSPRPSADSPLHF; CDR3nt: TGCGCCAGCAGCCCGAGACCCTCAGCGGATTCACCCCTCCACTTT
j_gene: TRBJ1-3; abundance: -; d_gene: -; v_gene: TRBV11-2; CDR3aa: CASSLGPTSGNTIYF; CDR3nt: TGTGCCAGCAGCCTCGGACCCACCTCTGGAAACACCATATATTTT
j_gene: TRBJ1-2; abundance: -; d_gene: -; v_gene: TRBV19; CDR3aa: CASSIGLRGIDLDGYTF; CDR3nt: TGTGCCAGTAGTATAGGTCTTAGGGGTATCGACCTGGATGGCTACACCTTC
j_gene: TRBJ2-1; abundance: -; d_gene: -; v_gene: TRBV29-1; CDR3aa: CSVEDEMNEQFF; CDR3nt: TGCAGCGTCGAAGACGAGATGAATGAGCAGTTCTTC
j_gene: TRBJ2-7; abundance: -; d_gene: TRBD1; v_gene: TRBV4-1; CDR3aa: CASSQGGQGAYEQYF; CDR3nt: TGCGCCAGCAGCCAAGGAGGACAGGGTGCCTACGAGCAGTACTTC
j_gene: TRBJ1-6; abundance: few; d_gene: -; v_gene: TRBV6-5; CDR3aa: CASSYSRRGDSPLHF; CDR3nt: TGTGCCAGCAGTTACTCGAGGAGGGGGGATTCACCCCTCCACTTT
j_gene: TRBJ2-7; abundance: -; d_gene: -; v_gene: TRBV19; CDR3aa: CASSSAAFPSYEQYF; CDR3nt: TGTGCCAGTAGTTCCGCGGCCTTTCCTTCCTACGAGCAGTACTTC
j_gene: TRBJ2-5; abundance: -; d_gene: -; v_gene: TRBV13; CDR3aa: CASSNQETQYF; CDR3nt: TGTGCCAGCAGCAACCAAGAGACCCAGTACTTC
j_gene: TRBJ2-3; abundance: -; d_gene: -; v_gene: TRBV30; CDR3aa: CAWSEGDTQYF; CDR3nt: TGTGCCTGGAGTGAGGGGGATACGCAGTATTTT
j_gene: TRBJ2-7; abundance: medium-sized; d_gene: TRBD1; v_gene: TRBV6-5; CDR3aa: CASSWRQGNEQYF; CDR3nt: TGTGCCAGCAGTTGGAGACAGGGCAACGAGCAGTACTTC
j_gene: TRBJ2-7; abundance: -; d_gene: TRBD1; v_gene: TRBV7-6; CDR3aa: CASSPTGGYEQYF; CDR3nt: TGTGCCAGCAGCCCAACAGGGGGGTACGAGCAGTACTTC
j_gene: TRBJ1-1; abundance: -; d_gene: TRBD1; v_gene: TRBV6-9; CDR3aa: CARDGQGETEAFF; CDR3nt: TGTGCCAGAGATGGACAGGGAGAAACTGAAGCTTTCTTT
j_gene: TRBJ2-7; abundance: -; d_gene: -; v_gene: TRBV28; CDR3aa: CASSLLRLGEQYF; CDR3nt: TGTGCCAGCAGTTTACTAAGACTAGGCGAGCAGTACTTC
j_gene: TRBJ2-7; abundance: -; d_gene: TRBD2; v_gene: TRBV2; CDR3aa: CASSSTTSVYEQYF; CDR3nt: TGTGCCAGCAGTTCGACTACTAGCGTTTACGAGCAGTACTTC
j_gene: TRBJ2-3; abundance: -; d_gene: -; v_gene: TRBV28; CDR3aa: CASSFQISSGSTDTQYF; CDR3nt: TGTGCCAGCAGTTTTCAGATTTCCAGTGGGAGCACAGATACGCAGTATTTT
j_gene: TRBJ2-1; abundance: -; d_gene: -; v_gene: TRBV6-4; CDR3aa: CASSDEGLNEQFF; CDR3nt: TGTGCCAGCAGTGATGAGGGTTTGAATGAGCAGTTCTTC